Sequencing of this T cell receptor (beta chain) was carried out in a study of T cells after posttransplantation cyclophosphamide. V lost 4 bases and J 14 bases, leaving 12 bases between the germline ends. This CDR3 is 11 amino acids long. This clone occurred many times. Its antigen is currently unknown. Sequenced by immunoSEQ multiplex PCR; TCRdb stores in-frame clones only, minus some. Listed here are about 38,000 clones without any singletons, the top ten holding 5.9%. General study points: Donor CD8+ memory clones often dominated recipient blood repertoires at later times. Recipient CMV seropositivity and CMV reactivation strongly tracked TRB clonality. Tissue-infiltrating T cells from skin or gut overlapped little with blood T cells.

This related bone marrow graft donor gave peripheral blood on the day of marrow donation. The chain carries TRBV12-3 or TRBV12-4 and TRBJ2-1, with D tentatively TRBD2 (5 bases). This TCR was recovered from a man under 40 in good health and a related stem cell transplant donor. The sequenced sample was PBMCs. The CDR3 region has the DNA TGTGCCAGCAGTTCGGGGTTGAGGGAGTTCTTC. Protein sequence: CASSSGLREFF.